This T cell receptor (beta chain) was sequenced in a study of human T cells and chemical hapten exposure. At least ten counts were recorded for this clonotype. Each CDR3 protein is one row after TCRdb ran MiXCR on the RACE reads. The sample lists over 55,000 distinct CDR3 sequences; approximately 12% were seen once. Regarding time point: patch test 3, about 24 weeks after DPC sensitization. The treatment: therapeutic diphenylcyclopropenone sensitization with weekly scalp DPC. Germline CDR1 SQVTM, CDR2 ANQGSEA. The J segment lost 5 bases and the V segment lost 6 bases, leaving 6 bases of the junction unmatched. The CDR3 runs 13 residues.

V usage is TRBV29-1 and J usage is TRBJ1-5; 8 positions agree with TRBD1. The source was whole blood, collected in connection with sensitization to the hapten diphenylcyclopropenone (DPC). The source of this sequence is a woman in her 50s with alopecia areata. Some clones in this sample may be carry-over from other donors' samples. The CDR3 here is CSVGQGRDQPQHF. CDR3 bases: TGCAGCGTCGGACAGGGACGCGATCAGCCCCAGCATTTT.